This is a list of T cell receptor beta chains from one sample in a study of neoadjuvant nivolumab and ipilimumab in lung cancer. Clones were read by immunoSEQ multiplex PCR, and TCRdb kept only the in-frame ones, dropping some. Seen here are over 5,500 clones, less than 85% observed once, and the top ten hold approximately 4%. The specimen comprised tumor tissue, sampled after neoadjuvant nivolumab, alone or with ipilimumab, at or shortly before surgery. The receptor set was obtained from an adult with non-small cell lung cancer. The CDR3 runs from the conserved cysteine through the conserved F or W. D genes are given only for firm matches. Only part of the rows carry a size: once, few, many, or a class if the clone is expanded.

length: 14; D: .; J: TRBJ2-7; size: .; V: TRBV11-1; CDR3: CASSLVGLTSEQYF; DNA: TGTGCCAGCAGCTTAGTGGGGCTCACCAGCGAGCAGTACTTC
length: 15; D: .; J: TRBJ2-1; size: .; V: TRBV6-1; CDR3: CASRGSGFYYNEQFF; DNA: TGTGCCAGCCGGGGGAGCGGGTTCTATTACAATGAGCAGTTCTTC
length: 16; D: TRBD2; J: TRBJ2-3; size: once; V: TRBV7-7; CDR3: CASSRGLAASTDTQYF; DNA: TGTGCCAGCAGCCGCGGACTAGCGGCTAGCACAGATACGCAGTATTTT
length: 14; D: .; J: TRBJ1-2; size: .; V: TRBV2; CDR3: CASRSGRIIYGYTF; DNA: TGTGCCAGTCGGTCGGGACGGATAATCTATGGCTACACCTTC
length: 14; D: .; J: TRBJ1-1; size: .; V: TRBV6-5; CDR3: CASKRQAGVTEAFF; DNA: TGTGCCAGCAAACGACAGGCAGGGGTCACTGAAGCTTTCTTT
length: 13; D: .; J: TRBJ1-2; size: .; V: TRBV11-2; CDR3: CASSRAGTYGYTF; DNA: TGTGCCAGCAGCCGAGCAGGTACCTATGGCTACACCTTC
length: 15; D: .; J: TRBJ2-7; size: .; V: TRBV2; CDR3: CASKTGGLARGEQYF; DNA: TGTGCCAGTAAGACCGGGGGGCTAGCTAGAGGCGAGCAGTACTTC
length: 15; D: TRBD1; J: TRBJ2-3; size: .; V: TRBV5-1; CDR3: CASNSGQVVTDTQYF; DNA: TGCGCCAGCAATTCTGGACAGGTCGTTACAGATACGCAGTATTTT
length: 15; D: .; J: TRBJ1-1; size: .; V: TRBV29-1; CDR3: CSVVTPRGVSTEAFF; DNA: TGCAGCGTTGTCACCCCCCGGGGGGTGAGCACTGAAGCTTTCTTT
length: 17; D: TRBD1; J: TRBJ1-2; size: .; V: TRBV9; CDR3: CASSVIDRGLINYGYTF; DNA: TGTGCCAGCAGCGTTATCGACAGGGGGCTGATTAACTATGGCTACACCTTC
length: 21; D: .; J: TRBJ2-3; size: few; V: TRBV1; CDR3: CTSSQDGQRGLAGEGTDTQYF; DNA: TGCACCAGCAGCCAAGATGGTCAAAGAGGACTAGCGGGAGAGGGCACAGATACGCAGTATTTT
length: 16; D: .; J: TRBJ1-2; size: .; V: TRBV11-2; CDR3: CASSPNRGQGNYGYTF; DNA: TGTGCCAGCAGCCCAAACCGAGGGCAGGGGAACTATGGCTACACCTTC
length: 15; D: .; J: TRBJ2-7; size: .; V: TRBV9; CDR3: CASSVGKGVTYEQYF; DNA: TGTGCCAGCAGCGTAGGGAAAGGGGTAACCTACGAGCAGTACTTC
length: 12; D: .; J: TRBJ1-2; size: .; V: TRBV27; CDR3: CASSPWGYGYTF; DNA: TGTGCCAGCAGTCCCTGGGGCTATGGCTACACCTTC
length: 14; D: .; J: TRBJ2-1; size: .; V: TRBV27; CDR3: CASSSGLSGNEQFF; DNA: TGTGCCAGCAGTTCGGGACTGTCGGGCAATGAGCAGTTCTTC
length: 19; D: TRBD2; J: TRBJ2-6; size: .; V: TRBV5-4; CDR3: CASSLGVWDYSSGANVLTF; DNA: TGTGCCAGCAGCTTGGGAGTATGGGACTACTCCTCTGGGGCCAACGTCCTGACTTTC
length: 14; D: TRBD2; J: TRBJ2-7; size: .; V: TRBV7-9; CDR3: CASSAPSGAYEQYF; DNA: TGTGCCAGCAGCGCACCTAGCGGAGCCTACGAGCAGTACTTC
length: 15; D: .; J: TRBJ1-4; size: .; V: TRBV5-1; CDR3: CASSLGGAAGEKLFF; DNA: TGCGCCAGCAGCTTGGGGGGCGCCGCAGGGGAAAAACTGTTTTTT
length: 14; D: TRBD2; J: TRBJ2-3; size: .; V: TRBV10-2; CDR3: CASSEALAGGTQYF; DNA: TGCGCCAGCAGTGAGGCCCTAGCGGGAGGTACGCAGTATTTT
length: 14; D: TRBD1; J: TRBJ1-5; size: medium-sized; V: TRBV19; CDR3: CASSPGGSNQPQHF; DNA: TGTGCCAGTAGTCCAGGGGGGAGCAATCAGCCCCAGCATTTT
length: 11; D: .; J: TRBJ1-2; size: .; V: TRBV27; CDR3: CASSDNYGYTF; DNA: TGTGCCAGCAGTGATAACTATGGCTACACCTTC